The sequence of this T cell receptor (beta chain) was determined in a study of CXCR3-negative and CXCR3-positive naive CD8 T cells. Notes on the study in general: When CXCR3-positive naive cells were set against CXCR3-negative naive cells, the former had more hydrophobic TRB CDR3s. Naive CXCR3-negative cells resembled naive CXCR3-positive cells in TRBV-TRBJ usage; memory cells differed. The study found comparably high diversity in both naive subsets and much lower diversity in memory CD8+ cells.

As for this clonotype: Its target is not known.

The CDR3 consists of 14 residues. CDR1 is SQVTM, CDR2 ANQGSEA, per germline. The libraries of TRB cDNA were prepared using 5' RACE with UMI labels. After re-calling the 5' RACE reads, TCRdb lists one entry per CDR3 protein, DNA absent. This sample's table has around 140,000 distinct CDR3 sequences. V and J are TRBV29-1 and TRBJ2-2; the TCRdb D gene call, TRBD2, has no DNA to confirm it. The specimen was naive CXCR3- CD8+ T cells from blood. Subset meaning: CD45RO-CCR7+CD27+CD95- naive CD8+ T cells lacking CXCR3 (TNR3-). The sequence derives from a human donor in good health. Some clones in this sample may be carry-over from other donors' samples. CDR3 sequence reads: CSVDASGDTGELFF.